This record covers a single TCR beta chain. The sample originates from a study of T cell changes during pregnancy in multiple sclerosis. TCRdb's table, derived via immunoSEQ multiplex PCR, lists solely in-frame clones and lacks some. The table lists roughly 93,000 clones, more than 85% of them singletons. The CDR3 loop spans 14 amino acids. Trimming at V came to 4 bases and at J to 3 bases, leaving 6 bases not matched to a gene. CDR1 is SGHNT and CDR2 is YYREEE in the germline V gene (reference sequence). The clonotype was recovered from a female donor in good health, enrolled as a control in a pregnancy study. The source was peripheral blood, collected in the first trimester of pregnancy. This chain links TRBV5-4 with TRBJ2-7; 8 bases match TRBD2. The CDR3 protein is CASSPNRGGYEQYF. The CDR3 DNA reads as TGTGCCAGCAGCCCCAACCGGGGGGGCTACGAGCAGTACTTC.